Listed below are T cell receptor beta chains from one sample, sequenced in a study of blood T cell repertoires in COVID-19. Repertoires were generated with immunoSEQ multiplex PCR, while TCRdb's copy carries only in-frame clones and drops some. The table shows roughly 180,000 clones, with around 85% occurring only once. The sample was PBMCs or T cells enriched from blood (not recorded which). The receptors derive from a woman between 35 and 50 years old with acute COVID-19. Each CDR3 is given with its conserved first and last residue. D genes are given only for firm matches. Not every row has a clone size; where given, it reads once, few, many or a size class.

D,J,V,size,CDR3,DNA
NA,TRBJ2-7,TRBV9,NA,CASSEEVSGEQYF,TGTGCCAGCAGCGAGGAGGTCTCGGGAGAGCAGTACTTC
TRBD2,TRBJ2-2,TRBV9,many,CASSVGLAETGELFF,TGTGCCAGCAGCGTAGGGCTAGCGGAGACCGGGGAGCTGTTTTTT
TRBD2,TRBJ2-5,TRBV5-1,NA,CASSLGASGPVETQYF,TGCGCCAGCAGCTTGGGGGCTAGCGGACCTGTCGAGACCCAGTACTTC
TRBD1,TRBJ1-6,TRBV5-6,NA,CASSWRGLSSPLHF,TGTGCCAGCAGCTGGAGGGGGCTTAGTTCACCCCTCCACTTT
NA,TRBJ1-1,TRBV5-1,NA,CASSFIEGGTEAFF,TGCGCCAGCAGCTTTATTGAGGGAGGCACTGAAGCTTTCTTT
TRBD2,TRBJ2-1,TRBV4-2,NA,CASSSRGLAEVNEQFF,TGTGCCAGCAGCTCACGTGGACTAGCGGAGGTCAATGAGCAGTTCTTC
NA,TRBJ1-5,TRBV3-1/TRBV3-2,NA,CASSPTVGGQPQHF,TGTGCCAGCAGCCCGACCGTGGGAGGTCAGCCCCAGCATTTT
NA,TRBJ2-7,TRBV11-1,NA,CASSAATIRGEQYF,TGTGCCAGCAGCGCGGCTACAATCCGGGGCGAGCAGTACTTC
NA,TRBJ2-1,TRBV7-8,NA,CASSLYTSPYNEQFF,TGTGCCAGCAGCTTATATACTAGCCCCTACAATGAGCAGTTCTTC
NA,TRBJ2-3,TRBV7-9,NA,CASSEGPSVLTDTQYF,TGTGCCAGCAGCGAGGGGCCTAGCGTCCTCACAGATACGCAGTATTTT
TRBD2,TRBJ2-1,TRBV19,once,CASSLLAGYEQFF,TGTGCCAGTAGTTTACTAGCGGGCTATGAGCAGTTCTTC
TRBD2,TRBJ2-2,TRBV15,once,CATSKLAGNTGELFF,TGTGCCACCAGTAAACTAGCGGGTAACACCGGGGAGCTGTTTTTT
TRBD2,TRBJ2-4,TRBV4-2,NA,CASSQVREAGKNIQYF,TGTGCCAGCAGCCAAGTACGGGAGGCGGGCAAAAACATTCAGTACTTC
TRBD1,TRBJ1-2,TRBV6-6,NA,CASSFLQGATYGYTF,TGTGCCAGCAGTTTCCTCCAGGGGGCAACCTATGGCTACACCTTC
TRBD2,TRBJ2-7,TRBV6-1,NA,CASSEIGGGGEQYF,TGTGCCAGCAGTGAAATCGGGGGGGGCGGCGAGCAGTACTTC
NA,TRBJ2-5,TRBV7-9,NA,CASSSDRGTQYF,TGTGCCAGCAGCTCAGATCGGGGGACCCAGTACTTC
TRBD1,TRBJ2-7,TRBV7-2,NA,CASSFTTGGSYEQYF,TGTGCCAGCAGCTTTACGACAGGGGGCTCTTACGAGCAGTACTTC
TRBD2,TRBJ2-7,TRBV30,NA,CAYETSGSYEQYF,TGTGCCTACGAAACTAGCGGGAGTTACGAGCAGTACTTC
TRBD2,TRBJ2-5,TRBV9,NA,CASSVGLAGGETQYF,TGTGCCAGCAGCGTAGGCCTAGCGGGAGGGGAGACCCAGTACTTC
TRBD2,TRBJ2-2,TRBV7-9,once,CASSGPGLAVNTGELFF,TGTGCCAGCAGCGGTCCGGGACTAGCGGTTAACACCGGGGAGCTGTTTTTT
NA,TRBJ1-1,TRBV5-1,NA,CASSYVQGTGPSTEAFF,TGCGCCAGCAGCTACGTACAGGGTACAGGACCATCCACTGAAGCTTTCTTT
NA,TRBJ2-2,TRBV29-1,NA,CSVGYGGNRDTGELFF,TGCAGCGTCGGATACGGAGGGAATAGAGACACCGGGGAGCTGTTTTTT
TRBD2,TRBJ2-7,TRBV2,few,CASSEYRLAGRYEQYF,TGTGCCAGCAGTGAATATAGGCTAGCGGGCCGCTACGAGCAGTACTTC
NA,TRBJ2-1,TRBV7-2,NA,CASSYGGASSYNEQFF,TGTGCCAGCAGCTATGGCGGGGCCAGCTCCTACAATGAGCAGTTCTTC
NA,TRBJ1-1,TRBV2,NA,CASSRGGRNTEAFF,TGTGCCAGCAGTAGGGGGGGCAGAAACACTGAAGCTTTCTTT
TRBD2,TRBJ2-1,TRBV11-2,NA,CASSRGLAGADEQFF,TGTGCCAGCAGCAGAGGACTAGCGGGAGCTGATGAGCAGTTCTTC
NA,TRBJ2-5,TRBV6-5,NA,CATAKERAQYF,TGTGCCACCGCCAAGGAGCGGGCCCAGTACTTC
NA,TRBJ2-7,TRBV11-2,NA,CASSFAQGTAYEQYF,TGTGCCAGCAGCTTTGCTCAGGGGACGGCTTACGAGCAGTACTTC
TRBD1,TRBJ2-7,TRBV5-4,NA,CASSFGTAISYEQYF,TGTGCCAGCAGCTTCGGGACAGCTATTTCCTACGAGCAGTACTTC
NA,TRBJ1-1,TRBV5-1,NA,CASSFGYADTEAFF,TGCGCCAGCAGCTTCGGGTACGCGGACACTGAAGCTTTCTTT
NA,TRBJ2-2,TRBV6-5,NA,CASSPRAGELFF,TGTGCCAGCAGTCCCCGGGCCGGGGAGCTGTTTTTT
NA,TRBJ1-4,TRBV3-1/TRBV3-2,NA,CASSFNGEKLFF,TGTGCCAGCAGCTTCAACGGGGAAAAACTGTTTTTT
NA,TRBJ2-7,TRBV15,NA,CATSRPGAGLESYEQYF,TGTGCCACCAGCAGACCTGGGGCGGGGCTCGAATCCTACGAGCAGTACTTC
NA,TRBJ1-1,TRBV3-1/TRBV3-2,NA,CASSHSGRRLNTEAFF,TGTGCCAGCAGCCACTCCGGGAGAAGGTTGAACACTGAAGCTTTCTTT
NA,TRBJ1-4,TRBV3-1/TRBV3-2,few,CASSQVGVGNEKLFF,TGTGCCAGCAGCCAAGTCGGGGTGGGGAATGAAAAACTGTTTTTT
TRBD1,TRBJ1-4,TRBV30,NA,CAWSTQGGEKLFF,TGTGCCTGGAGTACCCAGGGGGGAGAAAAACTGTTTTTT
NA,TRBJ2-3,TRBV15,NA,CATSRDVGQWGTDTQYF,TGTGCCACCAGCAGAGATGTTGGACAGTGGGGCACAGATACGCAGTATTTT
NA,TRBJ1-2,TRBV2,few,CASSSEQGIGGYTF,TGTGCCAGCAGCTCGGAACAGGGAATTGGTGGCTACACCTTC
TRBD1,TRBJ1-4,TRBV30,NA,CAWSGDSSTTNEKLFF,TGTGCCTGGAGTGGGGACAGCTCTACAACTAATGAAAAACTGTTTTTT
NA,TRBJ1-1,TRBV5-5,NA,CASREDGAMNTEAFF,TGTGCCAGCAGGGAAGACGGAGCAATGAACACTGAAGCTTTCTTT
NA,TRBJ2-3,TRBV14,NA,CASSQEGGSTSTDTQYF,TGTGCCAGCAGCCAGGAGGGAGGTTCTACTAGCACAGATACGCAGTATTTT
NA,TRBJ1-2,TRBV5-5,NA,CASSSRTESNYGYTF,TGTGCCAGCAGCTCTCGGACAGAATCTAACTATGGCTACACCTTC
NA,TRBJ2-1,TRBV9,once,CASSAIYNEQFF,TGTGCCAGCAGCGCCATCTACAATGAGCAGTTCTTC
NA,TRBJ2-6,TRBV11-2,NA,CASSLGLLGNSGANVLTF,TGTGCCAGCAGCTTAGGGTTACTAGGTAACTCTGGGGCCAACGTCCTGACTTTC
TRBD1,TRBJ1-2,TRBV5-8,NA,CASSLAGQGHYGYTF,TGTGCCAGCAGCTTGGCCGGACAGGGCCACTATGGCTACACCTTC
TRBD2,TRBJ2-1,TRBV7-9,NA,CASSLEWGGPHEQFF,TGTGCCAGCAGCTTAGAATGGGGAGGGCCACATGAGCAGTTCTTC
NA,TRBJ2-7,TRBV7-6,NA,CASSLGAGSYEQYF,TGTGCCAGCAGCTTAGGGGCAGGGTCCTACGAGCAGTACTTC
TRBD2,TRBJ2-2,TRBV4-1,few,CASSQGLAVNTGELFF,TGCGCCAGCAGCCAAGGACTAGCGGTGAACACCGGGGAGCTGTTTTTT
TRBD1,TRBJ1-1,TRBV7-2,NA,CASSLEDRGQAFF,TGTGCCAGCAGCTTAGAAGACAGGGGGCAAGCTTTCTTT
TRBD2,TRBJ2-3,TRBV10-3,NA,CAISAKSGTSGSTDTQYF,TGTGCCATCAGTGCCAAATCCGGGACTAGCGGGAGCACAGATACGCAGTATTTT
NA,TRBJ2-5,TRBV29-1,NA,CSVGGATDQETQYF,TGCAGCGTGGGGGGGGCCACCGACCAAGAGACCCAGTACTTC
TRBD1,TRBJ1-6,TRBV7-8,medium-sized,CASSFREGANSPLHF,TGTGCCAGCAGCTTTCGGGAGGGGGCAAATTCACCCCTCCACTTT
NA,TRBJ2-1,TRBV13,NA,CASSLKKITWGGGGDEQFF,TGTGCCAGCAGCTTAAAGAAAATCACCTGGGGCGGTGGTGGGGATGAGCAGTTCTTC
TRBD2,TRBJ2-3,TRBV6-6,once,CASSPSSGTRTDTQYF,TGTGCCAGCAGCCCCTCTAGCGGGACTCGCACAGATACGCAGTATTTT
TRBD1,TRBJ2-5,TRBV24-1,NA,CATGTGSLETQYF,TGTGCCACAGGGACAGGGAGTCTGGAGACCCAGTACTTC
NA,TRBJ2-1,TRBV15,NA,CATSRDRGEQFF,TGTGCCACCAGCAGAGACAGGGGTGAGCAGTTCTTC
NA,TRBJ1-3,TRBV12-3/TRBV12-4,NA,CASSFSGNTIYF,TGTGCCAGCAGCTTCTCTGGAAACACCATATATTTT
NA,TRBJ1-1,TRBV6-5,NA,CASSYSRTGPTEAFF,TGTGCCAGCAGTTACTCGCGAACAGGGCCCACTGAAGCTTTCTTT